The clone carrying this T cell receptor beta chain has at least ten counts. Antigen: not known. V lost 5 bases, J lost 9 bases, and 8 bases lay in between. Germline CDR1 and CDR2: SGHAT and FQNNGV. The CDR3 runs to 11 residues. The cDNA came from 5'RACE, which used 10-nucleotide random UMIs. MiXCR was run by TCRdb on the 5' RACE reads, yielding one entry per CDR3 protein. Here the sample spans about 59,000 distinct CDR3 sequences, 12% being singletons. The data were taken from a study of neurological immune-mediated disorders. Study conclusions and caveats: The level of TCR clonal expansion was highest in patients with HTLV-1-associated myelopathy and lowest in multiple sclerosis, where it fell below the level seen in healthy controls.

The rearrangement uses TRBV11-2 and TRBJ2-1; the D is unclear. Sequencing used PBMCs. The receptor was isolated from a woman in her fifties or sixties with HTLV-1-associated myelopathy (HAM/TSP). The CDR3 sequence is CASSISGEQFF. The CDR3 DNA reads as TGTGCCAGCAGCATCTCAGGTGAGCAGTTCTTC.